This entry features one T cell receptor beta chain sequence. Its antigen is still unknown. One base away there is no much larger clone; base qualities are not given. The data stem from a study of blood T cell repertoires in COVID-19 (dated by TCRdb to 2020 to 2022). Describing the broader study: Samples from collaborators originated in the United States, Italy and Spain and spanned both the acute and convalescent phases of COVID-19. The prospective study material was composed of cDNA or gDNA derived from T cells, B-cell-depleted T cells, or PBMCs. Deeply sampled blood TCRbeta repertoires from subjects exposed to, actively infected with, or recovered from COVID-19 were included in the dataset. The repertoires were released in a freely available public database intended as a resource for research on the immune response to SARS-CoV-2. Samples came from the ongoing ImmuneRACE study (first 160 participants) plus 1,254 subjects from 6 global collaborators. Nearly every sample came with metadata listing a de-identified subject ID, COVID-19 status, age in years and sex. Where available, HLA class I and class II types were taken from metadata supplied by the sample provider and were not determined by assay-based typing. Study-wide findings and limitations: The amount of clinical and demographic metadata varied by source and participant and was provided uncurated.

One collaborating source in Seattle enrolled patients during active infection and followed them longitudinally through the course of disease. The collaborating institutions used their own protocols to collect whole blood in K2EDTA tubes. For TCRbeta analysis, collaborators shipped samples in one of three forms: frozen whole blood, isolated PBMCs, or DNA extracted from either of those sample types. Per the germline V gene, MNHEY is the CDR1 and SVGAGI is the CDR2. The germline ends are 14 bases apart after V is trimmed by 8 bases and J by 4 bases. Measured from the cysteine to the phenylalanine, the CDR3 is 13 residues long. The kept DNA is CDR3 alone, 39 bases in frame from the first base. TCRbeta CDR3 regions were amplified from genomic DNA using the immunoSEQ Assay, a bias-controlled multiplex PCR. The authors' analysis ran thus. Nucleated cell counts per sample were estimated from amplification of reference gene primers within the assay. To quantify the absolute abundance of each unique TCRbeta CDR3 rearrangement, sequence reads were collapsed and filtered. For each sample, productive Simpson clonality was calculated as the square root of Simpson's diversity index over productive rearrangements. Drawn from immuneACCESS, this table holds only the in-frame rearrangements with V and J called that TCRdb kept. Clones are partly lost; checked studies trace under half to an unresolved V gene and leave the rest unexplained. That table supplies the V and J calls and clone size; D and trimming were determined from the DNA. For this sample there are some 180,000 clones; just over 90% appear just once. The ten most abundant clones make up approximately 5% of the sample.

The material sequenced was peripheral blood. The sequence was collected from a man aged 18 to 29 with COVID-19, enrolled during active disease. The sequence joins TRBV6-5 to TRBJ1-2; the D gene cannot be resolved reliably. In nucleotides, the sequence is TGTGCCAGCCCTTCGGTGGTCGCCTATGGCTACACCTTC. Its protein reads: CASPSVVAYGYTF.